Listed below are T cell receptor beta chains from one sample, sequenced in a study of T cells in localized non-small cell lung cancer. Sequencing used immunoSEQ multiplex PCR; TCRdb keeps in-frame clones, though not all of them. The table lists more than 30,000 clones, approximately 91% of them singletons. This sample comprised peripheral blood mononuclear cells, obtained before any cancer treatment. Source of these receptors: a woman aged 40-75 years with stage III lung adenocarcinoma. The CDR3 runs from the conserved cysteine through the conserved F or W. Each record gives: D gene, V gene, clone size, J gene, CDR3 DNA, CDR3 protein. The D gene is left open where the match is weak. Size tells how often a clone was seen (once, few, many) or the class of an expanded clone, and some rows leave it out.

>TRBD2|TRBV9|NA|TRBJ2-1
TGTGCCAGCAGCCATCCACTAGCGGGCGGGGGTGACAATGAGCAGTTCTTC
CASSHPLAGGGDNEQFF
>NA|TRBV7-6|NA|TRBJ1-2
TGTGCCAGCAGCTTAGGAGGGAACTATGGCTACACCTTC
CASSLGGNYGYTF
>NA|TRBV5-1|NA|TRBJ2-7
TGCGCCAGCAGCTACCGGGACATTTCCTACGAGCAGTACTTC
CASSYRDISYEQYF
>TRBD1|TRBV7-6|NA|TRBJ1-5
TGTGCCAGCAGCCCCGCTCGCGCGACAGGGTTCAATCAGCCCCAGCATTTT
CASSPARATGFNQPQHF
>NA|TRBV6-4|NA|TRBJ1-5
TGTGCCAGCAGCTCTTCGTCGGGGGCAGGTCAGCCCCAGCATTTT
CASSSSSGAGQPQHF
>NA|TRBV19|NA|TRBJ1-1
TGTGCCAGTAGCGTCGGGGTTACCACTGAAGCTTTCTTT
CASSVGVTTEAFF
>TRBD1|TRBV27|NA|TRBJ1-1
TGTGCCAGCAGTTCCTTCCCGACAGGGCCGAACACTGAAGCTTTCTTT
CASSSFPTGPNTEAFF
>NA|TRBV10-3|NA|TRBJ1-2
TGTGCCATCAGTGTGACCTATAACGGCTACACCTTC
CAISVTYNGYTF
>NA|TRBV11-3|once|TRBJ2-1
TGTGCCAGCAGCCCCGCCGCTAGCGCCCACAATGAGCAGTTCTTC
CASSPAASAHNEQFF
>NA|TRBV7-2|NA|TRBJ1-5
TGTGCCAGCAGCTCGGATAGCAATCAGCCCCAGCATTTT
CASSSDSNQPQHF
>NA|TRBV4-2|NA|TRBJ1-2
TGTGCCAGCAGCCAAGTTACGGGAGGTGGCTACACCTTC
CASSQVTGGGYTF
>TRBD1|TRBV18|NA|TRBJ1-4
TGTGCCAGCTCAGCTAATCAACCGGACAGGGGGGATGAAAAACTGTTTTTT
CASSANQPDRGDEKLFF
>NA|TRBV29-1|NA|TRBJ1-1
TGCAGCTGTGACCAGAACACTGAAGCTTTCTTT
CSCDQNTEAFF
>TRBD2|TRBV30|NA|TRBJ2-4
TGTGCCTGGGCCCCGCGGGGGGCCGGGGCCAAAAACATTCAGTACTTC
CAWAPRGAGAKNIQYF
>TRBD2|TRBV28|NA|TRBJ2-7
TGTGCCAGCAGCATCTACGGGGCGGGAGGTCGTCAGGGCGAGCAGTACTTC
CASSIYGAGGRQGEQYF
>TRBD2|TRBV18|NA|TRBJ2-1
TGTGCCAGCTCACCACCTAGCGGGGGGACCTACAATGAGCAGTTCTTC
CASSPPSGGTYNEQFF
>NA|TRBV9|NA|TRBJ2-3
TGTGCCAGCAGCGGCGGACAGTTCTACGGAGGCGCGGATACGCAGTATTTT
CASSGGQFYGGADTQYF
>NA|TRBV18|NA|TRBJ1-2
TGTGCCAGCTCACCACGACACCTATCTAACTATGGCTACACCTTC
CASSPRHLSNYGYTF
>NA|TRBV18|NA|TRBJ2-7
TGTGCCAGCTCACCCAACTGGGAGTCGGACGAGCAGTACTTC
CASSPNWESDEQYF
>TRBD1|TRBV7-2|NA|TRBJ1-2
TGTGCCAGCAGCCAACCGGGACAGGCTAACTATGGCTACACCTTC
CASSQPGQANYGYTF
>TRBD1|TRBV28|NA|TRBJ1-2
TGTGCCAGCAGTTTAGCCGGGACAGGGAGTCATGGCTACACCTTC
CASSLAGTGSHGYTF
>NA|TRBV7-2|NA|TRBJ2-7
TGTGCTAGCAGCTTATACAACTTGGGGAGGAGGCCTTACGAGCAGTACTTC
CASSLYNLGRRPYEQYF
>NA|TRBV7-2|NA|TRBJ1-1
TGTGCCAGCAGCTTAGCGCGTGAGGGAACCCTATCATTT
CASSLAREGTLSF
>NA|TRBV7-6|NA|TRBJ2-7
TGTGCCAGCAGCTTAGCAGCGGTGGCCGGCTCCTACGAGCAGTACTTC
CASSLAAVAGSYEQYF
>TRBD1|TRBV4-1|NA|TRBJ1-2
TGCGCCAGCAGCCCTACAACAGGGGGCGACTATGGCTACACCTTC
CASSPTTGGDYGYTF
>NA|TRBV25-1|NA|TRBJ2-7
TGTGCCACCACCGGGACTGGCCTGTTCGAGCAGTACTTC
CATTGTGLFEQYF
>TRBD2|TRBV5-4|NA|TRBJ2-3
TGTGCCAGCAGCTCTCCTAGCGGGGGGTTCCATACGCAGTATTTT
CASSSPSGGFHTQYF
>TRBD1|TRBV9|NA|TRBJ1-1
TGTGCCAGCAGCGTAGAGGGACAGGCGAACACTGAAGCTTTCTTT
CASSVEGQANTEAFF
>NA|TRBV21-1|NA|TRBJ1-2
TGTGCCAGCAGCAAGGGAGACAGGGACCTCTATGGCTACACCTTC
CASSKGDRDLYGYTF
>NA|TRBV6-4|NA|TRBJ1-1
TGTGCCAGCAGTGCAGACAGAAACACTGAAGCTTTCTTT
CASSADRNTEAFF
>TRBD1|TRBV28|NA|TRBJ2-5
TGTGCCAGCAGTCCACAGACAGGGTTGGGGACCCAGTACTTC
CASSPQTGLGTQYF
>NA|TRBV4-3|NA|TRBJ1-4
TGCGCCAGCAGCCAAGTTGGCCCGGGGGAGACTGAAAAACTGTTTTTT
CASSQVGPGETEKLFF
>NA|TRBV28|NA|TRBJ1-5
TGTGCCAGCAGGGGAGGTAGCAATCAGCCCCAGCATTTT
CASRGGSNQPQHF
>NA|TRBV10-3|NA|TRBJ1-1
TGTGCCTCGGGAGTGAACACTGAAGCTTTCTTT
CASGVNTEAFF
>NA|TRBV5-4|NA|TRBJ2-2
TGTGCCAGCAGCTTGGAGGTAGTGGTCGACACCGGGGAGCTGTTTTTT
CASSLEVVVDTGELFF
>NA|TRBV29-1|NA|TRBJ1-2
NA
CSVAGGNYGYNF
>NA|TRBV4-3|once|TRBJ1-2
TGCGCCAGCAGCCGACACCCTGGCTACACCTTC
CASSRHPGYTF
>TRBD1|TRBV6-5|NA|TRBJ1-1
TGTGCCAGCAGCCGACAGGGCTTTGATGAAGCTTTCTTT
CASSRQGFDEAFF
>TRBD2|TRBV30|NA|TRBJ2-3
TGTGCCTGGTCTGCGGGGGACCTCACAGATACGCAGTATTTT
CAWSAGDLTDTQYF
>NA|TRBV28|NA|TRBJ2-1
TGTGCCAGCAGTTTACCGGACGGAAATGAGCAGTTCTTC
CASSLPDGNEQFF
>NA|TRBV5-1|NA|TRBJ2-1
TGCGCCAGCAGCACCGGGACCTACAATGAGCAGTTCTTC
CASSTGTYNEQFF
>NA|TRBV7-6|NA|TRBJ1-2
TGTGCCAGCAGCTTAGGGGATTCGGGAAGCTATGGCTACACCTTC
CASSLGDSGSYGYTF
>TRBD2|TRBV29-1|NA|TRBJ2-5
TGCAGCGGTTCGAGCGGGGTCCAAGAGACCCAGTACTTC
CSGSSGVQETQYF
>TRBD1|TRBV7-8|NA|TRBJ1-5
TGTGCCAGCAGCTTAGTGACAGGGGGACGACAGCCCCAGCATTTT
CASSLVTGGRQPQHF